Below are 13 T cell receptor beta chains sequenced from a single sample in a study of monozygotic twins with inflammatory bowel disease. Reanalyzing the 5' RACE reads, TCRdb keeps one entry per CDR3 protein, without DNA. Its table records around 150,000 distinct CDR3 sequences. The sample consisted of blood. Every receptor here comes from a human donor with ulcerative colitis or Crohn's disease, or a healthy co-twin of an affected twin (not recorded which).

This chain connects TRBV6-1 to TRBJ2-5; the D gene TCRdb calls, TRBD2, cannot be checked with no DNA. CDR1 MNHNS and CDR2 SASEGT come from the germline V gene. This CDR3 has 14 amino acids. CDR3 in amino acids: CASSLSGSRETQYF.

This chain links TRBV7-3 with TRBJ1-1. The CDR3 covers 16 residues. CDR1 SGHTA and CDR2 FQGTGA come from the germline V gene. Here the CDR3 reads CASSLFKATMNTEAFF.

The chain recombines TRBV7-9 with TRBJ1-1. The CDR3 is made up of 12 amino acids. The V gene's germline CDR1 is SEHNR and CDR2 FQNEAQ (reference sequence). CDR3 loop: CASSPTAAKAFF.

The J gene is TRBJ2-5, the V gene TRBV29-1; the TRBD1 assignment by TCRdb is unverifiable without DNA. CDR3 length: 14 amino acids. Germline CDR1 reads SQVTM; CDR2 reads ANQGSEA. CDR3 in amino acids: CSVEINRGLETQYF.

CDR3 sequence reads: CASTPTGRVSGYTF. This chain joins TRBV12-3 or TRBV12-4 and TRBJ1-2; as DNA is missing, the TRBD1 call by TCRdb cannot be tested. This CDR3 contains 14 residues.

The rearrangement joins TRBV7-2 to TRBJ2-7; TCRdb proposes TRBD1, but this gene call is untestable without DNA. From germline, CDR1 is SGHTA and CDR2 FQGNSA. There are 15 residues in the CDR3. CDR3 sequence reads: CASSLGGTGTYEQYF.

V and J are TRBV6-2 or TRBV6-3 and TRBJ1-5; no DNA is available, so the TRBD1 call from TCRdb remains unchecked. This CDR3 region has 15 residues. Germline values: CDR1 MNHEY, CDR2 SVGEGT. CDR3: CASSYVTGGREPQHF.

CDR3 protein: CASSLSGATGELVF. This rearrangement joins TRBV12-3 or TRBV12-4 to TRBJ2-2; with no DNA, the TCRdb D assignment of TRBD1 cannot be verified. The CDR3 runs to 14 residues.

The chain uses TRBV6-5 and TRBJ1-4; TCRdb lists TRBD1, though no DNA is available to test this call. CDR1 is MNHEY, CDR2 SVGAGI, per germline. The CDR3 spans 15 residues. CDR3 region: CASSYTGAFNEKLFF.

The CDR3 sequence: CSQQEGNEQFF. This chain connects TRBV20-1 to TRBJ2-1; TCRdb's D call, TRBD2, is unchecked because there is no DNA. CDR1 and CDR2 (germline): DFQATT, SNEGSKA (reference sequence). The CDR3 is 11 amino acids.

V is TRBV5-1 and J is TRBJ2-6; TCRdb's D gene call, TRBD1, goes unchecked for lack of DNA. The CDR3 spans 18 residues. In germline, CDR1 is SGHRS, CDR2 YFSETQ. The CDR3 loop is CASSLPGQGTSGANVLTF.

CDR3 protein: CATSRGTGTSGRGYEQYF. J is TRBJ2-7 and V is TRBV15; lacking DNA, the TRBD2 call made by TCRdb goes unchecked. The CDR3 is 18 amino acids. CDR1 is LNHNV and CDR2 is YYDKDF in the germline V gene (reference sequence).

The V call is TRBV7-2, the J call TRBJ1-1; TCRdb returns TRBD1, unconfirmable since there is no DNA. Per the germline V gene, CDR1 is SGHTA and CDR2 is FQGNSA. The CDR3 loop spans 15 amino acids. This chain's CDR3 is CASSARGRRVTEAFF.